This T cell receptor (beta chain) was recorded in a study of vaccination and CD4 T cells after COVID-19. As for the study in general: Cellular stimulation was performed using overlapping spike peptides derived from SARS-CoV-2, HCoV-NL63, HCoV-OC43 and HCoV-229E.

Noted treatment: approximately nine-day PBMC culture with coronavirus spike peptide pools or control peptides (ViraFEST assay). ViraFEST grew antigen-specific T cells using peptide pools, then sequenced TCRs. The dates of positive PCR tests extended from March through December 2020 and came before the US Alpha, Beta and Delta variants. On this clonotype: Antigen specificity is unknown.

Cultured CD4+ T-cell DNA underwent Oncomine TCR Beta short-read sequencing. MiXCR, applied by TCRdb to the PCR reads, yields one record per CDR3 protein. The table lists roughly 12,000 distinct CDR3 sequences, about 30% of them singletons, with about 13% in the top ten. Whole-study findings and limits: Convalescent patients displayed spike mono-reactivity in 304 of 307 vaccine-specific clones.

This sequence was found in a human donor who had recovered from COVID-19. The specimen was CD4+ T cells from blood, cultured in vitro, collected after SARS-CoV-2 vaccination.

CDR3 sequence: CASSKQGGNTEAFF. Written as DNA, the CDR3 is TGTGCCAGCAGTAAACAGGGGGGGAACACTGAAGCTTTCTTT. The chain couples TRBV6-2 or TRBV6-3 to TRBJ1-1, with 8 bases fitting TRBD1. V lost 5 bases, J lost 1 base, and 3 bases stayed unmatched. CDR3 length: 14 residues. The germline CDR1 and CDR2 sequences are MNHEY and SVGEGT.